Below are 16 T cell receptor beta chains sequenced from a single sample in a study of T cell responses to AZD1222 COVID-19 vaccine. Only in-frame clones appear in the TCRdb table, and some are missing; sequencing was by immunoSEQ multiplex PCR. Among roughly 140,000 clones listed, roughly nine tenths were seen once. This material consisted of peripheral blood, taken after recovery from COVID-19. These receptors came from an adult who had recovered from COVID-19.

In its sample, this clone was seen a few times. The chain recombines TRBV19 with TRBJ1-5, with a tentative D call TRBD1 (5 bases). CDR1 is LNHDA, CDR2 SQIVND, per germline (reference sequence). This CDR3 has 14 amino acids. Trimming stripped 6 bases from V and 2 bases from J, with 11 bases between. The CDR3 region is CASRDLGGNQPQHF. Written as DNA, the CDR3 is TGTGCCAGTAGGGACCTAGGGGGCAATCAGCCCCAGCATTTT.

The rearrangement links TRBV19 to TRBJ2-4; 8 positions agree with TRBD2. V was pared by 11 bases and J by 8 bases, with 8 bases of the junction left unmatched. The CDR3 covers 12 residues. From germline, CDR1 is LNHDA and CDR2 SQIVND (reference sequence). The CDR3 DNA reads TGTGCCCCCACGGGGGGGGTTGACATTCAGTACTTC. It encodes CAPTGGVDIQYF. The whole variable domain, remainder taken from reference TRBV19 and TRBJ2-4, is DGGITQSPKYLFRKEGQNVTLSCEQNLNHDAMYWYRQDPGQGLRLIYYSQIVNDFQKGDIAEGYSVSREKKESFPLTVTSAQKNPTAFYLCAPTGGVDIQYFGAGTRLSVL.

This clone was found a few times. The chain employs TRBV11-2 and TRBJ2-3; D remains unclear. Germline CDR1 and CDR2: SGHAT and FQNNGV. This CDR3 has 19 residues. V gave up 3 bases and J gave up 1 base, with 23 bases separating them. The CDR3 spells CASSFYRVSVPRGTDTQYF. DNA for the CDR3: TGTGCCAGCAGCTTCTACCGGGTCTCGGTCCCAAGAGGCACAGATACGCAGTATTTT.

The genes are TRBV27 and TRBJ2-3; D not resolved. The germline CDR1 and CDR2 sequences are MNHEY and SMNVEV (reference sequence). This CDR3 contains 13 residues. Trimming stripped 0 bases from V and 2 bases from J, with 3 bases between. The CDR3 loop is CASSLSFTDTQYF. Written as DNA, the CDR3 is TGTGCCAGCAGTTTATCCTTCACAGATACGCAGTATTTT.

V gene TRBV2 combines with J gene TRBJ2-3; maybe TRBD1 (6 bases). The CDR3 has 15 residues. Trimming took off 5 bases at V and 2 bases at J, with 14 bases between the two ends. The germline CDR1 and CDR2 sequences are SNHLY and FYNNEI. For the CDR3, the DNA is TGTGCCAGCAGTAACAGGGCGAGCTTCACAGATACGCAGTATTTT. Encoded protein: CASSNRASFTDTQYF. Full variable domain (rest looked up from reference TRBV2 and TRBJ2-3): EPEVTQTPSHQVTQMGQEVILRCVPISNHLYFYWYRQILGQKVEFLVSFYNNEISEKSEIFDDQFSVERPDGSNFTLKIRSTKLEDSAMYFCASSNRASFTDTQYFGPGTRLTVL.

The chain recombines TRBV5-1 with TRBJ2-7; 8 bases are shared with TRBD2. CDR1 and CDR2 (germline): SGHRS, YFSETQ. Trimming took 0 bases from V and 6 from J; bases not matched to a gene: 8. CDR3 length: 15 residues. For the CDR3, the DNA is TGCGCCAGCAGCTTGGTTTCTAGCGGGCTGGGCGAGCAGTACTTC. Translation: CASSLVSSGLGEQYF.

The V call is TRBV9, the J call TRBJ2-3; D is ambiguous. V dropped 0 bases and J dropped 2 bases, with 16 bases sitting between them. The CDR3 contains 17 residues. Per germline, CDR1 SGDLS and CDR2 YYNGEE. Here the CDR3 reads CASSVDPLGLVTDTQYF. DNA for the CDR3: TGTGCCAGCAGCGTAGACCCCTTAGGGCTAGTCACAGATACGCAGTATTTT.

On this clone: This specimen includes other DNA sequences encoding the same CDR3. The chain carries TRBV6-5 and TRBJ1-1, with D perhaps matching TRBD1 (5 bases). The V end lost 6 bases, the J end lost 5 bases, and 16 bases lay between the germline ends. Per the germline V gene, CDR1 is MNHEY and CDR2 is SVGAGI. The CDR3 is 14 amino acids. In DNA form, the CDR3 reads TGTGCCAGCAGCCTCTTGGGGGGAGATACTGAAGCTTTCTTT. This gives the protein CASSLLGGDTEAFF.

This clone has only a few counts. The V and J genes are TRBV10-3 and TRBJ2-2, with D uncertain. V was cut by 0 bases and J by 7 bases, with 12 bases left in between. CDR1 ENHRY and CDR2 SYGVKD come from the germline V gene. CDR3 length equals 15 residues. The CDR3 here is CAISESSRIGGELFF. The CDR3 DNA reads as TGTGCCATCAGTGAGTCGAGCAGGATCGGCGGGGAGCTGTTTTTT.

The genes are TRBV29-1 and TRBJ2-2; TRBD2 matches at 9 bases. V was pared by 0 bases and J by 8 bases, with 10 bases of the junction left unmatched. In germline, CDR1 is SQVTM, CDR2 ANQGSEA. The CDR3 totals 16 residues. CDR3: CSVEDPLSGSLGELFF. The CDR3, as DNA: TGCAGCGTTGAAGATCCTCTTAGCGGGAGTTTAGGGGAGCTGTTTTTT.

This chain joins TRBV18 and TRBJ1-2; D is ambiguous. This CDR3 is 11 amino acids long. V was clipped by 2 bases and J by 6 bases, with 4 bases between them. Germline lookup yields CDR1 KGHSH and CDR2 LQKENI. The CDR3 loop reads CASSPGNGYTF. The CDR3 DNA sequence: TGTGCCAGCTCACCAGGCAATGGCTACACCTTC.

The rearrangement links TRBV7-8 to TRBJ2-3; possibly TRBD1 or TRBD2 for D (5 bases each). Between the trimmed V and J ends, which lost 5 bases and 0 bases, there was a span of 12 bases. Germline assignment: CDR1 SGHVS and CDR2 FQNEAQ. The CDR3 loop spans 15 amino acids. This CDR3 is CASSVYRTSTDTQYF. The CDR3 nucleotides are TGTGCCAGCAGCGTATACAGGACTAGCACAGATACGCAGTATTTT.

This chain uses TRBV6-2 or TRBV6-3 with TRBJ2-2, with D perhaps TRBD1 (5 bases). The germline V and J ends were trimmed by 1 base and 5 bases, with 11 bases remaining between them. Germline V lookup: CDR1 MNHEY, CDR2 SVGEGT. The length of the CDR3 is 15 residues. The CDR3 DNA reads TGTGCCAGCAGTTACTATGGCAGGGAAACCGGGGAGCTGTTTTTT. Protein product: CASSYYGRETGELFF.

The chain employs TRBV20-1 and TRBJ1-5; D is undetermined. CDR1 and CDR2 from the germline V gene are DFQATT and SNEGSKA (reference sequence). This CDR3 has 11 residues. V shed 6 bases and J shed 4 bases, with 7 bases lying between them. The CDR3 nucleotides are TGCAGTGCCACACCAAATCAGCCCCAGCATTTT. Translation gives CSATPNQPQHF.

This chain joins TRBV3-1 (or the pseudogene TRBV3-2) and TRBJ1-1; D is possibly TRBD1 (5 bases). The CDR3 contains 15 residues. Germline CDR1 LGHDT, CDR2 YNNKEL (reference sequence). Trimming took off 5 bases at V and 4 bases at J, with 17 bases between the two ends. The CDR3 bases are TGTGCCAGCAGCTCACAACAGGATCCCAGCACTGAAGCTTTCTTT. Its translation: CASSSQQDPSTEAFF.

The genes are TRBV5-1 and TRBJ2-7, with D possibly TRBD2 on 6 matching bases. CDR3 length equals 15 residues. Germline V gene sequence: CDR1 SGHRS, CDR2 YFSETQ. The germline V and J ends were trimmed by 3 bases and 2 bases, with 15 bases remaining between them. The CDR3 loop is CASSSPGTAAYEQYF. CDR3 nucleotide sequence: TGCGCCAGCAGCTCACCCGGGACTGCGGCCTACGAGCAGTACTTC.